These 8 T cell receptor beta chains were all obtained from the same sample, sequenced in a study of cytotoxic CD8 clonotypes in ibrutinib-treated CLL. TCRdb's table, derived via immunoSEQ multiplex PCR, lists solely in-frame clones and lacks some. The data contain 250,000 to 350,000 clones, 60% to 80% of them seen just once; the ten biggest clones take up roughly 5%. The sample here was PBMCs, taken at disease progression, from a patient treated with ibrutinib. The origin of the receptors is a human donor with chronic lymphocytic leukemia.

V and J are TRBV2 and TRBJ2-5; no firm D call. From germline, CDR1 is SNHLY and CDR2 FYNNEI. The CDR3 sequence is 14 residues long. Trimming pared 8 bases from V and 1 base from J, leaving 14 bases between. The CDR3 here is CASPMSGGQETQYF. As DNA, the CDR3 is TGTGCCAGCCCCATGAGTGGCGGCCAAGAGACCCAGTACTTC. The complete variable domain, with remaining parts taken from reference TRBV2 and TRBJ2-5, reads EPEVTQTPSHQVTQMGQEVILRCVPISNHLYFYWYRQILGQKVEFLVSFYNNEISEKSEIFDDQFSVERPDGSNFTLKIRSTKLEDSAMYFCASPMSGGQETQYFGPGTRLLVL.

A single count supports this clone. The CDR3 nucleotides read TGTGCCAGCAGTCGAAGGACTAGCGGCCAAGAGACCCAGTACTTC. Amino acids: CASSRRTSGQETQYF. The chain joins TRBV28 to TRBJ2-5; TRBD2 matches at 10 bases. CDR1 MDHEN and CDR2 SYDVKM come from the germline V gene. The CDR3 extends over 15 amino acids. V dropped 5 bases and J dropped 1; count of bases not matched to a gene: 4.

Worth noting for this clone: The same CDR3 also results from other DNA sequences found in this sample. The chain combines TRBV20-1 with TRBJ2-7; perhaps TRBD1 as D (5 bases). Germline CDR1 and CDR2: DFQATT and SNEGSKA (reference sequence). The CDR3 totals 11 residues. V was clipped by 5 bases and J by 1 base, with 6 bases between them. The CDR3 sequence: CSAAGSYEQYF. The CDR3 DNA is TGCAGTGCTGCAGGGTCCTACGAGCAGTACTTC.

The rearrangement joins TRBV5-6 to TRBJ2-7; the D is unclear. The CDR3 consists of 13 residues. V lost 4 bases to trimming and J lost 12 bases, with 20 bases between them. Looked up from germline, CDR1 is SGHDT and CDR2 is YYEEEE. The DNA for the CDR3 is TGTGCCAGCAGCAACACCCCCCTAAACGCTAGGTACTTC. It encodes CASSNTPLNARYF.

Here the CDR3 DNA reads TGTGCCAGCAGTTCCCGGGACAGGGGAGAGACCCAGTACTTC. Translation gives CASSSRDRGETQYF. J is TRBJ2-5 and V is TRBV27, with TRBD1 matching over 10 bases. This CDR3 contains 14 residues. CDR1 and CDR2 from the germline V gene are MNHEY and SMNVEV (reference sequence). V lost 4 bases and J lost 4; bases outside the gene matches: 3.

CDR3 region: CAIRSNPGTSGTYEQYF. CDR3 nucleotides: TGTGCCATCAGATCAAACCCCGGGACTAGCGGGACCTACGAGCAGTACTTC. The rearrangement uses TRBV10-3 and TRBJ2-7; 13 nucleotides line up with TRBD2. This CDR3 has 17 residues. The ends lost 6 bases at V and 2 bases at J; junction bases unmatched: 10. The germline V gene encodes CDR1 ENHRY and CDR2 SYGVKD.

The chain joins TRBV27 to TRBJ2-7, with 10 bases aligning to TRBD1. V shed 4 bases and J 1 base; nucleotides not matched to a gene: 4. From germline, CDR1 is MNHEY and CDR2 SMNVEV (reference sequence). The length of the CDR3 is 15 residues. In DNA form, the CDR3 reads TGTGCCAGCAGTTCCTCGGGACAGGGGTCCTACGAGCAGTACTTC. Translation gives CASSSSGQGSYEQYF.

V is TRBV7-3 and J is TRBJ2-2, with 7 bases matching TRBD2. V lost 3 bases to trimming and J lost 8 bases; unmatched junction nucleotides: 6. The germline CDR1 and CDR2 sequences are SGHTA and FQGTGA. This CDR3 has 14 amino acids. The CDR3 sequence is CASSFGLVGGELFF. The CDR3 DNA reads as TGTGCCAGCAGCTTTGGACTAGTCGGTGGGGAGCTGTTTTTT.